This T cell receptor beta chain derives from a study of shared clonotypes between healthy human individuals. On the study more broadly: Three plates were used per donor for CD4 naive, three for CD4 memory, two for CD8 naive and one for CD8 memory.

It was CD45RO-negative cells, positively selected for CCR7, that made up naive CD8 cells, with terminally differentiated effector memory CD45RA+ cells excluded. Investigators spread the genomic DNA of each subset evenly over several immunoSEQ plates. Each replicate PCR on the sorted subsets used 200 to 250 ng DNA (roughly 32,000 T cell genomes). Using immunoSEQ multiplex PCR, the repertoire was profiled, and TCRdb retains in-frame clones only, with some absent. The repertoire holds 1.5 million to 2.5 million clones, approximately 95% seen once, with approximately 1% in the top ten. The germline V gene encodes CDR1 SGDLS and CDR2 YYNGEE. V dropped 4 bases and J dropped 2; count of bases not matched to a gene: 4. The CDR3 is made up of 16 amino acids.

Sequenced sample: naive CD8+ T cells sorted from blood. The clonotype was recovered from a man aged 18-30 years in good health. V gene TRBV9 combines with J gene TRBJ2-3, with 13 positions matching TRBD2. CDR3 in amino acids: CASSTGLAGFTDTQYF. In DNA, the CDR3 is TGTGCCAGCAGCACGGGACTAGCGGGGTTCACAGATACGCAGTATTTT.